The 31 T cell receptor beta chains reported below all come from one sample, sequenced in a study of neurological immune-mediated disorders. TCRdb analysed the 5' RACE reads with MiXCR anew, one entry per CDR3 protein. Here the sample spans about 51,000 distinct CDR3 sequences, over 15% being singletons. The sample consisted of PBMCs. Receptors originate from a man aged 60 to 69 in good health.

This clonotype occurred many times. V is TRBV5-6 and J is TRBJ2-3; 7 positions match TRBD1. V lost 4 bases and J lost 1; bases outside the gene matches: 3. Germline CDR1 SGHDT, CDR2 YYEEEE. The CDR3 runs to 14 residues. CDR3 DNA: TGTGCCAGCAGCCCTGACAGGGGCACAGATACGCAGTATTTT. Its translation is CASSPDRGTDTQYF. The full variable domain, completed using reference TRBV5-6 and TRBJ2-3, is DAGVTQSPTHLIKTRGQQVTLRCSPKSGHDTVSWYQQALGQGPQFIFQYYEEEERQRGNFPDRFSGHQFPNYSSELNVNALLLGDSALYLCASSPDRGTDTQYFGPGTRLTVL.

This clonotype occurred many times. This sequence joins TRBV7-2 and TRBJ2-3; D gene ambiguous. The CDR3 length is 15 residues. CDR1 is SGHTA and CDR2 is FQGNSA in the germline V gene. The V gene lost 5 bases and the J gene lost 2 bases, with 14 bases spanning the gap. The CDR3 DNA reads TGTGCCAGCAGCATGACACCTGTGAACACAGATACGCAGTATTTT. Translated, it gives CASSMTPVNTDTQYF.

Notes on this clonotype: A much larger clone is a single base away; this may be a read error. The V and J genes are TRBV27 and TRBJ2-2; tentatively, D is TRBD2 (6 bases). CDR1 MNHEY and CDR2 SMNVEV come from the germline V gene (reference sequence). This CDR3 is built from 15 residues. The germline V and J ends were trimmed by 5 bases and 3 bases, with 13 bases remaining between them. In DNA, the CDR3 is TGTGCCAGCAGTCCCCTTCAGCGGGACACCGGGGAGCTGTTTTTT. It translates to CASSPLQRDTGELFF.

This clonotype was found many times. V usage is TRBV27 and J usage is TRBJ2-1; TRBD2 matches 7 bases. This CDR3 has 15 amino acids. Germline CDR1 MNHEY, CDR2 SMNVEV (reference sequence). The V gene end was trimmed by 5 bases and the J gene end by 8 bases; junction bases not matched to a gene: 12. CDR3 in amino acids: CASSPSAGYTDEQFF. In DNA, the CDR3 is TGTGCCAGCAGTCCTTCAGCGGGATACACGGATGAGCAGTTCTTC.

This clonotype was picked up many times. The rearrangement joins TRBV6-4 to TRBJ1-1; no clear D gene. Germline CDR1 reads MRHNA; CDR2 reads SNTAGT. Trimming took 6 bases from V and 1 from J, leaving 9 bases between them. This CDR3 spans 13 amino acids. As DNA, the CDR3 is TGTGCCAGCAGCGCTCGGGGGAACACTGAAGCTTTCTTT. It translates to CASSARGNTEAFF.

This clonotype was found many times. The CDR3 reads CASTPVFDSTEAFF. The CDR3 DNA reads TGTGCCAGCACCCCCGTATTCGACAGCACCGAAGCTTTCTTT. J is TRBJ1-1 and V is TRBV12-3 or TRBV12-4; D possibly corresponds to TRBD1 (5 bases). Trimming removed 7 bases at V and 8 bases at J, with 20 bases between. The CDR3 is 14 residues long.

This clonotype was seen only a few times. The rearrangement links TRBV6-5 to TRBJ1-3; D is unclear. Germline CDR1 and CDR2: MNHEY and SVGAGI. The germline V and J ends were trimmed by 4 bases and 0 bases, with 10 bases remaining between them. The CDR3 length is 15 residues. The CDR3 DNA follows: TGTGCCAGCAGTTCGGACCTTGGCTCTGGAAACACCATATATTTT. Its protein product is CASSSDLGSGNTIYF.

This clonotype was observed many times. CDR3 amino acids: CASNGRGNEQFF. In nucleotides, the CDR3 is TGTGCCAGCAACGGGAGAGGGAATGAGCAGTTCTTC. The V gene is TRBV9, the J gene TRBJ2-1; D perhaps matches TRBD2 (6 bases). CDR1 is SGDLS and CDR2 is YYNGEE in the germline V gene. This CDR3 spans 12 amino acids. V shed 6 bases and J shed 7 bases, with 11 bases lying between them.

This clonotype was seen repeatedly, ten times or more. DNA for the CDR3: TGTGCCAGCAGGCCACAGGGCGTTCGGTTTAATGAAAAACTGTTTTTT. It encodes CASRPQGVRFNEKLFF. The chain has TRBV12-3 or TRBV12-4 and TRBJ1-4; D is possibly TRBD1 (6 bases). V lost 6 bases to trimming and J lost 4 bases, with 18 bases between them. CDR3 length: 16 residues.

This chain joins TRBV27 and TRBJ1-4; tentatively, D is TRBD1 (5 bases). The CDR3 runs to 14 residues. V lost 5 bases to trimming and J lost 7 bases, with 14 bases between them. The germline gives CDR1 MNHEY, CDR2 SMNVEV (reference sequence). As DNA, the CDR3 is TGTGCCAGCAGTCACGCAGGGTTCGGTGAAAAACTGTTTTTT. This codes for CASSHAGFGEKLFF.

The table lists this clonotype with many counts. The chain employs TRBV5-6 and TRBJ2-2; D remains unclear. This CDR3 has 15 amino acids. Between the trimmed V and J ends, which lost 0 bases and 3 bases, there was a span of 9 bases. Germline-derived CDR1 and CDR2 are SGHDT and YYEEEE. CDR3 coding DNA: TGTGCCAGCAGCTTGGTTGGCACTTACACCGGGGAGCTGTTTTTT. Encoded protein: CASSLVGTYTGELFF.

Many counts were recorded for this clonotype. This chain uses TRBV20-1 with TRBJ2-1; tentative D call: TRBD2 (5 bases). The CDR3 is 11 amino acids. CDR1 DFQATT and CDR2 SNEGSKA come from the germline V gene (reference sequence). V dropped 0 bases and J dropped 13 bases, with 10 bases sitting between them. CDR3 nucleotides: TGCAGTGCTAGAGATGTGGACTTCCAGTTCTTC. Amino acids: CSARDVDFQFF.

This clonotype was seen many times. The V and J genes are TRBV20-1 and TRBJ2-1, with TRBD2 matching over 8 bases. The CDR3 consists of 15 residues. Per germline, CDR1 DFQATT and CDR2 SNEGSKA (reference sequence). After removal of 3 bases from V and 6 bases from J, the junction contained 10 bases not matched to a gene. The CDR3 loop is CSASIGRAKGNEQFF. The CDR3 DNA follows: TGCAGTGCTAGTATCGGGAGGGCCAAGGGCAATGAGCAGTTCTTC.

The chain couples TRBV6-2 or TRBV6-3 to TRBJ2-3; D remains unclear. Trimming took 7 bases from V and 0 from J, leaving 11 bases between them. The CDR3 spans 14 residues. Germline V lookup: CDR1 MNHEY, CDR2 SVGEGT. This chain's CDR3 is CASIPGPSTDTQYF. CDR3 nucleotides: TGTGCCAGCATCCCTGGACCTAGCACAGATACGCAGTATTTT.

This clonotype was observed at least ten times. The chain uses TRBV28 and TRBJ1-6; tentatively, D is TRBD1 (6 bases). The ends were cut back, 3 bases at V and 8 bases at J, with 14 bases in the middle. Germline loops: CDR1 MDHEN, CDR2 SYDVKM. The CDR3 is 15 residues long. CDR3 sequence: CASSFSPGADSPLHF. The CDR3 coding sequence is TGTGCCAGCAGTTTCAGTCCGGGGGCGGATTCACCCCTCCACTTT.

At least ten counts were recorded for this clonotype. V and J are TRBV7-2 and TRBJ1-1; 9 bases fit TRBD1. This CDR3 contains 15 residues. The germline V gene has CDR1 SGHTA and CDR2 FQGNSA. V lost 5 bases and J lost 4; bases outside the gene matches: 8. CDR3 in amino acids: CASSLTGTGSTEAFF. CDR3 bases: TGTGCCAGCAGCCTTACCGGGACAGGGTCCACTGAAGCTTTCTTT.

This clonotype was detected many times. J is TRBJ2-1 and V is TRBV9; D gene uncertain. This CDR3 is 12 amino acids long. The V gene lost 6 bases and the J gene lost 5 bases, with 9 bases spanning the gap. Germline values: CDR1 SGDLS, CDR2 YYNGEE. CDR3 in amino acids: CASNRPHNEQFF. DNA for the CDR3: TGTGCCAGCAACCGACCCCACAATGAGCAGTTCTTC.

The table lists this clonotype with many counts. The gene calls are TRBV9 and TRBJ2-5; D not resolved. CDR1 is SGDLS and CDR2 is YYNGEE in the germline V gene. This CDR3 is 15 amino acids long. V was clipped by 0 bases and J by 2 bases, with 11 bases between them. This CDR3 is CASSVGVSFQETQYF. The CDR3 DNA is TGTGCCAGCAGCGTAGGAGTCAGCTTTCAAGAGACCCAGTACTTC. The whole variable domain, remainder taken from reference TRBV9 and TRBJ2-5, is DSGVTQTPKHLITATGQRVTLRCSPRSGDLSVYWYQQSLDQGLQFLIQYYNGEERAKGNILERFSAQQFPDLHSELNLSSLELGDSALYFCASSVGVSFQETQYFGPGTRLLVL.

This clonotype has a count of ten or more. In DNA, the CDR3 is TGCGCCAGCAGCTTGGGGGGAATCGCCTACAATGAGCAGTTCTTC. Encoded protein: CASSLGGIAYNEQFF. The J gene is TRBJ2-1, the V gene TRBV5-1; D gene unclear. The germline CDR1 and CDR2 sequences are SGHRS and YFSETQ. V lost 0 bases, J lost 2 bases, and 9 bases lay in between. The CDR3 contains 15 residues. The complete variable domain, with remaining parts taken from reference TRBV5-1 and TRBJ2-1, reads KAGVTQTPRYLIKTRGQQVTLSCSPISGHRSVSWYQQTPGQGLQFLFEYFSETQRNKGNFPGRFSGRQFSNSRSEMNVSTLELGDSALYLCASSLGGIAYNEQFFGPGTRLTVL.

This clonotype appeared many times. The chain is built from TRBV6-1 and TRBJ2-2, with D possibly being TRBD2 (5 bases). Looked up from germline, CDR1 is MNHNS and CDR2 is SASEGT. The CDR3 extends over 14 amino acids. Trimming pared 0 bases from V and 6 bases from J, leaving 8 bases between. The CDR3 DNA follows: TGTGCCAGCAGTGAAGCGGCGGACTCCGGGGAGCTGTTTTTT. Its translation: CASSEAADSGELFF.

The chain has TRBV29-1 and TRBJ2-1; no clear D gene. Trimming removed 6 bases from V and 5 bases from J, with 20 bases in between. Per germline, CDR1 SQVTM and CDR2 ANQGSEA. This CDR3 spans 15 amino acids. CDR3 nucleotides: TGCAGCGTCCACATTCGGACGCTGGATGACAATGAGCAGTTCTTC. This codes for CSVHIRTLDDNEQFF.

This clonotype was found many times. The chain recombines TRBV5-1 with TRBJ2-7, with 7 bases fitting TRBD1. V was pared by 0 bases and J by 5 bases, with 8 bases of the junction left unmatched. This CDR3 contains 15 residues. From germline, CDR1 is SGHRS and CDR2 YFSETQ. CDR3 amino acids: CASSLADRVRDEQYF. CDR3 sequence (DNA): TGCGCCAGCAGCTTGGCCGACAGGGTTCGTGACGAGCAGTACTTC.

This clonotype was detected ten times or more. The chain links TRBV20-1 to TRBJ1-1; D not resolved. Germline V gene data show CDR1 as DFQATT and CDR2 as SNEGSKA (reference sequence). CDR3 length: 11 amino acids. V was trimmed by 7 bases and J by 1 base, leaving 7 bases between them. The CDR3 sequence: CSVNKNTEAFF. CDR3 DNA sequence: TGCAGTGTTAACAAGAACACTGAAGCTTTCTTT.

In this sample, this clonotype turned up many times. This sequence joins TRBV7-2 and TRBJ2-7; TRBD1 might be the D (6 bases). Trimming pared 0 bases from V and 2 bases from J, leaving 17 bases between. This CDR3 comprises 17 residues. Germline loops: CDR1 SGHTA, CDR2 FQGNSA. In DNA, the CDR3 is TGTGCCAGCAGCTTAGCGGCGAGGCAGGGGCCAACCTACGAGCAGTACTTC. Residues: CASSLAARQGPTYEQYF. Looking up the rest from reference TRBV7-2 and TRBJ2-7 gives the full variable domain: GAGVSQSPSNKVTEKGKDVELRCDPISGHTALYWYRQSLGQGLEFLIYFQGNSAPDKSGLPSDRFSAERTGGSVSTLTIQRTQQEDSAVYLCASSLAARQGPTYEQYFGPGTRLTVT.

This clonotype appeared many times. The chain links TRBV4-2 to TRBJ2-7, with TRBD2 matching over 11 bases. The CDR3 runs to 16 residues. The germline V gene has CDR1 LGHNA and CDR2 YNFKEQ. The V and J ends lost 0 bases and 6 bases, in that order; junction bases with no gene match: 7. DNA of the CDR3: TGTGCCAGCAGCCAAGATATAACTAGCGGGAGACCCGAGCAGTACTTC. Amino acids: CASSQDITSGRPEQYF.

The sample holds many counts of this clonotype. The chain is built from TRBV5-1 and TRBJ1-3; a weak D match, TRBD1 (6 bases). Germline CDR1 and CDR2: SGHRS and YFSETQ. The CDR3 extends over 16 amino acids. Deletions cut 4 bases from V and 2 bases from J, with 16 bases between. The CDR3, as DNA: TGCGCCAGCAGCCAAGGACAGTGGACCACTGGAAACACCATATATTTT. Translation: CASSQGQWTTGNTIYF.

In its sample, this clonotype was seen many times. The genes are TRBV25-1 and TRBJ2-6; 12 bases line up with TRBD1. The germline V gene has CDR1 MGHDK and CDR2 SYGVNS. The CDR3 consists of 17 residues. V gave up 5 bases and J gave up 2 bases; unmatched junction bases: 4. Here the CDR3 reads CASSRDRGLAGANVLTF. The CDR3 DNA follows: TGTGCCAGCAGTCGGGACAGGGGGCTTGCTGGGGCCAACGTCCTGACTTTC.

This clonotype came up many times. V and J are TRBV5-6 and TRBJ1-5, with unresolved D. The CDR3 extends over 12 amino acids. CDR1 is SGHDT, CDR2 YYEEEE, per germline. The V end lost 0 bases, the J end lost 6 bases, and 4 bases lay between the germline ends. In DNA form, the CDR3 reads TGTGCCAGCAGCTTGGGAAGTCAGCCCCAGCATTTT. It is translated as CASSLGSQPQHF. Full variable domain (rest looked up from reference TRBV5-6 and TRBJ1-5): DAGVTQSPTHLIKTRGQQVTLRCSPKSGHDTVSWYQQALGQGPQFIFQYYEEEERQRGNFPDRFSGHQFPNYSSELNVNALLLGDSALYLCASSLGSQPQHFGDGTRLSIL.

Here the CDR3 DNA reads TGTGCCAGCAGCCCAATGCCGGAAGTGGGTCAGCCCCAGCATTTT. It codes for CASSPMPEVGQPQHF. This rearrangement joins TRBV5-5 to TRBJ1-5; D not certain. V was clipped by 4 bases and J by 6 bases, with 17 bases between them. Looked up from germline, CDR1 is SGHKS and CDR2 is YYEKEE (reference sequence). The CDR3 extends over 15 amino acids. Full variable domain (remainder filled in from reference TRBV5-5 and TRBJ1-5): DAGVTQSPTHLIKTRGQQVTLRCSPISGHKSVSWYQQVLGQGPQFIFQYYEKEERGRGNFPDRFSARQFPNYSSELNVNALLLGDSALYLCASSPMPEVGQPQHFGDGTRLSIL.

Comments on this clonotype: A much larger clonotype is one base distant, so this may be a read error. This chain connects TRBV7-2 to TRBJ2-5; tentatively, D is TRBD1 (6 bases). There are 16 residues in the CDR3. Per the germline V gene, CDR1 is SGHTA and CDR2 is FQGNSA. The chain's CDR3 is CASRLAGQWYQETQYF. For the CDR3, the DNA is TGTGCCAGCAGATTAGCCGGACAGTGGTACCAAGAGACCCAGTACTTC.

This clonotype was counted at least ten times. This CDR3 is CASSTGLGYEQYF. CDR3 bases: TGCGCCAGCAGCACCGGACTAGGCTACGAGCAGTACTTC. V gene TRBV5-1 combines with J gene TRBJ2-7, with TRBD2 matching over 7 bases. V was clipped by 4 bases and J by 3 bases; unmatched bases: 4. Per germline, CDR1 SGHRS and CDR2 YFSETQ. The CDR3 runs to 13 residues.